The clone carrying this TCR beta chain was seen more than once but under ten times. Produced via immunoSEQ multiplex PCR; TCRdb's table is partial and in-frame only. The profile shows 150,000 to 200,000 clones, just under 90% of them singletons. These data belong to a study of T cell responses to AZD1222 COVID-19 vaccine. V lost 2 bases and J lost 4; bases outside the gene matches: 4. The CDR3 loop spans 14 amino acids. Germline CDR1 SGHDT, CDR2 YYEEEE. The TCR originated in an adult in good health. The chain employs TRBV5-6 and TRBJ2-7; 9 bases are shared with TRBD1. This sample comprised peripheral blood, obtained on day 0 of AZD1222 vaccination. The CDR3 region has the DNA TGTGCCAGCAGCTTCTGGGACAGGGCGTACGAGCAGTACTTC. Residues: CASSFWDRAYEQYF.